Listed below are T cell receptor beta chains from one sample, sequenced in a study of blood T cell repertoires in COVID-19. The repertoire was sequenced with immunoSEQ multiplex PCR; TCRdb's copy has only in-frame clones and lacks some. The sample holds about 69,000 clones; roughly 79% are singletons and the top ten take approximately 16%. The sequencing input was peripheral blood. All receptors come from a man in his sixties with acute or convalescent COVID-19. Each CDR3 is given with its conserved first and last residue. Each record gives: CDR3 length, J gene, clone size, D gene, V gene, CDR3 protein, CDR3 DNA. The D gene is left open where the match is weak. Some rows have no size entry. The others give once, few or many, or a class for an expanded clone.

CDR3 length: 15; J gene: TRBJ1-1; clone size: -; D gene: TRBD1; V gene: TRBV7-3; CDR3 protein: CASSPRQGSHTEAFF; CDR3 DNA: TGTGCCAGCAGCCCACGACAGGGTAGCCACACTGAAGCTTTCTTT
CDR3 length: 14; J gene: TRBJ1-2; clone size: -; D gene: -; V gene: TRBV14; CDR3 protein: CASSQSLSGFGYTF; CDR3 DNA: TGTGCCAGCAGCCAAAGTCTGAGCGGTTTTGGCTACACCTTC
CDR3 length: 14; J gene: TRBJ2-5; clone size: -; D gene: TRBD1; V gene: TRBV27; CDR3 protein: CASSSHRGMETQYF; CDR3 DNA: TGTGCCAGCAGTTCCCACAGGGGGATGGAGACCCAGTACTTC
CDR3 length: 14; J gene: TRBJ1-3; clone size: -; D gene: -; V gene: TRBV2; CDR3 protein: CASSEESSGNTIYF; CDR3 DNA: TGTGCCAGCAGTGAGGAGAGCTCTGGAAACACCATATATTTT
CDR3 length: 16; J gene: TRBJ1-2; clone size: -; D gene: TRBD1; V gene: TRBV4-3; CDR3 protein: CASSQISGTGGWGYTF; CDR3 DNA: TGCGCCAGCAGCCAGATCTCAGGGACAGGGGGCTGGGGCTACACCTTC
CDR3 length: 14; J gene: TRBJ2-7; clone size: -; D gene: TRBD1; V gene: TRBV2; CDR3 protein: CASSERGQTYEQYF; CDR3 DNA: TGTGCCAGCAGTGAAAGGGGACAGACCTACGAGCAGTACTTC
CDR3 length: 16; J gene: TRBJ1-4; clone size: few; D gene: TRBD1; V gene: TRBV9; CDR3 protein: CASSPERGGRREKLFF; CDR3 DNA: TGTGCCAGCAGCCCCGAGCGAGGGGGCCGGAGGGAAAAACTGTTTTTT
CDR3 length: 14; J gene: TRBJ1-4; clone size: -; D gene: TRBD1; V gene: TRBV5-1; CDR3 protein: CASSFAGGREKLFF; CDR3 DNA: TGCGCCAGCAGCTTTGCAGGGGGACGGGAAAAACTGTTTTTT
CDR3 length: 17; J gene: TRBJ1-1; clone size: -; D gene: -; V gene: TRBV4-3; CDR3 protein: CASSQAPGGERRTEAFF; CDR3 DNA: TGCGCCAGCAGCCAAGCTCCGGGAGGGGAGCGAAGAACTGAAGCTTTCTTT
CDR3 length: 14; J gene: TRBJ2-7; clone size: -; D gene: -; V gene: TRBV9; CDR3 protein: CASSPRGVTYEQYF; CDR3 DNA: TGTGCCAGCAGCCCCCGCGGGGTCACCTACGAGCAGTACTTC
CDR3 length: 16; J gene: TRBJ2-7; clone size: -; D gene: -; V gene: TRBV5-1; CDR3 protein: CASSLVPGGQSYEQYF; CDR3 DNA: TGCGCCAGCAGCTTGGTTCCGGGGGGCCAGTCCTACGAGCAGTACTTC
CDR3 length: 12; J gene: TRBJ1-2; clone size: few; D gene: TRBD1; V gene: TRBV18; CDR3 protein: CASSYDRDGYTF; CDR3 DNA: TGTGCCAGCTCCTATGACAGGGATGGCTACACCTTC
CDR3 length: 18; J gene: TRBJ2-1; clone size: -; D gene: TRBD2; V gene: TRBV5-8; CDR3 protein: CASSPPSGGSFSANEQFF; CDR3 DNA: TGTGCCAGCAGCCCGCCTAGCGGGGGGTCCTTTTCCGCCAATGAGCAGTTCTTC
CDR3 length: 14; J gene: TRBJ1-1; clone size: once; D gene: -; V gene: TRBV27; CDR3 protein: CASSFGGVNTEAFF; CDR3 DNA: TGTGCCAGCAGTTTCGGAGGAGTGAACACTGAAGCTTTCTTT
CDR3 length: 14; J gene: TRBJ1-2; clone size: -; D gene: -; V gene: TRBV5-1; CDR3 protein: CASKRDGRTYGYTF; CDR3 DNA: TGCGCCAGTAAACGGGACGGGAGAACTTATGGCTACACCTTC
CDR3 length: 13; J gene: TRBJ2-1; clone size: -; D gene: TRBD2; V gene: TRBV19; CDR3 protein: CASRLAGGNEQFF; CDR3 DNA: TGTGCCAGTAGGCTAGCGGGGGGGAATGAGCAGTTCTTC
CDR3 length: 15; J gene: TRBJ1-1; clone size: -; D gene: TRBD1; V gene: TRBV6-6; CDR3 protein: CASSPGGAGNTEAFF; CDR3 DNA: TGTGCCAGCAGTCCAGGGGGCGCGGGGAACACTGAAGCTTTCTTT
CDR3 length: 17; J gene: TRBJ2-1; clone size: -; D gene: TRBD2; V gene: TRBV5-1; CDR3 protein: CASSLRPSGGALHEQFF; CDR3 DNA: TGCGCCAGCAGCCTGCGACCTAGCGGGGGGGCCCTTCATGAGCAGTTCTTC
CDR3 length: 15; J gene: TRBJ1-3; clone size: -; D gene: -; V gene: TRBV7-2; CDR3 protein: CASSFSGLAGNTIYF; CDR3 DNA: TGTGCCAGCAGCTTTTCAGGGCTTGCAGGAAACACCATATATTTT
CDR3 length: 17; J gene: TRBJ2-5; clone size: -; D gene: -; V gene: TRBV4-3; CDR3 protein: CASSQVKTWGRRETQYF; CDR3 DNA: TGCGCCAGCAGCCAAGTGAAGACGTGGGGGCGGCGAGAGACCCAGTACTTC
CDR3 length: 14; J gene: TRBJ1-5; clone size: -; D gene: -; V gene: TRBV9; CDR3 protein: CASSVGGYDQPQHF; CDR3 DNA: TGTGCCAGCAGCGTAGGAGGGTACGATCAGCCCCAGCATTTT
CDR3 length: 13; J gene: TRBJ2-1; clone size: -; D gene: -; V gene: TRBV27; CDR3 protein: CASSKREYNEQFF; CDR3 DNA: TGTGCCAGCAGCAAACGGGAGTACAATGAGCAGTTCTTC
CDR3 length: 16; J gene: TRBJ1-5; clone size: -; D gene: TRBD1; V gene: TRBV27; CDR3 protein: CASSPRQGGHNQPQHF; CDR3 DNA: TGTGCCAGCAGTCCTCGCCAGGGGGGACACAATCAGCCCCAGCATTTT
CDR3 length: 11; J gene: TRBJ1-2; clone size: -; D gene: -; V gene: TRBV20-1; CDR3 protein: CSAEGDRGYTF; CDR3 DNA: TGCAGTGCAGAAGGGGATCGGGGCTACACCTTC
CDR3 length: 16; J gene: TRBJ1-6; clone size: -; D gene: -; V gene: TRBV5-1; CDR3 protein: CASTDVGMAYNSPLHF; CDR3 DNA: TGCGCCAGCACCGATGTCGGGATGGCCTATAATTCACCCCTCCACTTT
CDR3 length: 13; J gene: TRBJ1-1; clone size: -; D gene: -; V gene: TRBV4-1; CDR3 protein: CASSQVGAAEAFF; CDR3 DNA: TGCGCCAGCAGCCAAGTAGGTGCGGCTGAAGCTTTCTTT
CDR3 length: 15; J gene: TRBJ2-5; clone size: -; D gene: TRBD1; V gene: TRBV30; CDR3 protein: CAWSVGTGSRETQYF; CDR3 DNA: TGTGCCTGGAGTGTGGGGACAGGTTCTAGGGAGACCCAGTACTTC
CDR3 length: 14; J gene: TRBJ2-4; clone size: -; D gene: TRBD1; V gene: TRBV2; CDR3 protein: CASMGTATRDIQYF; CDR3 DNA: TGTGCCAGCATGGGGACAGCGACAAGGGACATTCAGTACTTC
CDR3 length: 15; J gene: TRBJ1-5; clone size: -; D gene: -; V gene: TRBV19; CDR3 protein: CASSLSRDRNQPQHF; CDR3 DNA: TGTGCCAGTAGTTTGAGCCGGGATCGCAATCAGCCCCAGCATTTT
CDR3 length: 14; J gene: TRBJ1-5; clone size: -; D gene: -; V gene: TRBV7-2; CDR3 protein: CASSLQGGDQPQHF; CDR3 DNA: TGTGCCAGCAGCTTACAGGGTGGGGATCAGCCCCAGCATTTT
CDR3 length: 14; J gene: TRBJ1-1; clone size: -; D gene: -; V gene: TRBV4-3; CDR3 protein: CASSQDLSPSAAFF; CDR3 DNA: TGCGCCAGCAGCCAAGATCTTAGCCCCTCGGCAGCTTTCTTT
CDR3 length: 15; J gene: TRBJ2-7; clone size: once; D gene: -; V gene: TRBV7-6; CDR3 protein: CASSTRQGLTYEQYF; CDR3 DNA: TGTGCCAGCAGTACAAGACAGGGACTTACCTACGAGCAGTACTTC
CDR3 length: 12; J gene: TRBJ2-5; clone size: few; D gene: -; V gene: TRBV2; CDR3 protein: CASSFVEETQYF; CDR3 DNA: TGTGCCAGCAGTTTTGTAGAGGAGACCCAGTACTTC
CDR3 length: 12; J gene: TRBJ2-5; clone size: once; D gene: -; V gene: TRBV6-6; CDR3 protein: CASSLFGETQYF; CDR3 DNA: TGTGCCAGCAGTTTATTCGGAGAGACCCAGTACTTC
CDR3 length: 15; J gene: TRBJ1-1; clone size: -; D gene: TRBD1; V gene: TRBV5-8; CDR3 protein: CASTKGTGVGTEAFF; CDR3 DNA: TGTGCCAGCACCAAAGGGACAGGCGTTGGCACTGAAGCTTTCTTT
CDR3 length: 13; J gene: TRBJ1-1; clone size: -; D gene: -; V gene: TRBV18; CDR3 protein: CASSREGDTEAFF; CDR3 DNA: TGTGCCAGCTCACGTGAGGGGGACACTGAAGCTTTCTTT
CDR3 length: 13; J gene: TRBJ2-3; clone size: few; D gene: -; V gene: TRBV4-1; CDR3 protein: CASSLRGTDTQYF; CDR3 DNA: TGCGCCAGCAGCCTAAGAGGGACAGATACGCAGTATTTT
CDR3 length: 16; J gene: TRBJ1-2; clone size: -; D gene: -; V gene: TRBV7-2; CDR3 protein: CASSLSHRTGSYGYTF; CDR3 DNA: TGTGCCAGCAGCTTATCCCATCGAACAGGGTCATATGGCTACACCTTC
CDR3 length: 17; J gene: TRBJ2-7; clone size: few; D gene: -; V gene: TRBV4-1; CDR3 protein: CASSQDHTGSRTYEQYF; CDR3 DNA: TGCGCCAGCAGCCAAGACCATACAGGGTCGAGAACCTACGAGCAGTACTTC
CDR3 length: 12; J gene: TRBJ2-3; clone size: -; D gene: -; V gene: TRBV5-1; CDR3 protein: CASSWSPDTQYF; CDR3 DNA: TGCGCCAGCAGCTGGAGTCCCGATACGCAGTATTTT
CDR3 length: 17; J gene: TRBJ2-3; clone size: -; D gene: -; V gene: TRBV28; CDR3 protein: CASSPTSGLGGTDTQYF; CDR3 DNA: TGTGCCAGCAGTCCCACGTCCGGCCTAGGGGGCACAGATACGCAGTATTTT
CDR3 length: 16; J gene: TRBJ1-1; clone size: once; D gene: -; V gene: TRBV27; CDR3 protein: CASSKQGGGVFAEAFF; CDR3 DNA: TGTGCCAGCAGTAAACAGGGAGGGGGGGTTTTCGCTGAAGCTTTCTTT
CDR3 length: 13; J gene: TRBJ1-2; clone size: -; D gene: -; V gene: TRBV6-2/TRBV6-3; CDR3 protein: CASSYSGGLGYTF; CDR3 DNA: TGTGCCAGCAGTTACTCAGGCGGTCTGGGCTACACCTTC
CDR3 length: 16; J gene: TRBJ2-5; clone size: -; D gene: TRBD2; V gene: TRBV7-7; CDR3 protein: CASSLESPLAGTAQYF; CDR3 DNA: TGTGCTAGCAGCTTAGAGTCGCCGCTAGCGGGGACGGCCCAGTACTTC
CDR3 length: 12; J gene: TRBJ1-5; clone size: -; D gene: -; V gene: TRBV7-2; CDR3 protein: CASSTYNQPQHF; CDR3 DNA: TGTGCCAGCAGCACCTACAATCAGCCCCAGCATTTT
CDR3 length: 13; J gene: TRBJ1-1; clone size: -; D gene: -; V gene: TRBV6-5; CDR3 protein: CASRAQGNTEAFF; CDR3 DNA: TGTGCCAGCAGGGCACAGGGGAACACTGAAGCTTTCTTT
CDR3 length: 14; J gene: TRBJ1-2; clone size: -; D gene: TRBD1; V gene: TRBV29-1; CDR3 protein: CSVLRMTGSSGYTF; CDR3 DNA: TGCAGCGTCTTGCGGATGACAGGGTCCTCTGGCTACACCTTC
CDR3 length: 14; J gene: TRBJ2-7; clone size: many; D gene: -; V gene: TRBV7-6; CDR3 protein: CASSLEQDVYEQYF; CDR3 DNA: TGTGCCAGCAGCTTAGAACAAGATGTGTACGAGCAGTACTTC
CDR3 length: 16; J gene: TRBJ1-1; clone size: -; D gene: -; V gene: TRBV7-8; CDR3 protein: CASSLRPQGVDTEAFF; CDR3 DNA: TGTGCCAGCAGCTTACGACCTCAGGGCGTCGACACTGAAGCTTTCTTT
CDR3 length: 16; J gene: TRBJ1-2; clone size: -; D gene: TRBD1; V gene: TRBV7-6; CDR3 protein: CASSLAEVTGIYGYTF; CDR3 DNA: TGTGCCAGCAGCTTAGCGGAGGTGACAGGGATTTATGGCTACACCTTC
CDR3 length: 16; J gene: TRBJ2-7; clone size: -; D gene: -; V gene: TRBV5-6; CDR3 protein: CASSPDWATRRYEQYF; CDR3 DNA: TGTGCCAGCAGCCCGGATTGGGCTACACGGCGCTACGAGCAGTACTTC
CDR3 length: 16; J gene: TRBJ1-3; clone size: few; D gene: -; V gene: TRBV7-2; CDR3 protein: CASSLRMAGAGNTIYF; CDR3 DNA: TGTGCCAGCAGCTTAAGAATGGCGGGAGCTGGAAACACCATATATTTT
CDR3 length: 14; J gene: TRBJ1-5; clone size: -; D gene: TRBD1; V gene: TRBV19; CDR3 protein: CASSPGQGDQPQHF; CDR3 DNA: TGTGCCAGTAGTCCAGGACAGGGGGACCAGCCCCAGCATTTT
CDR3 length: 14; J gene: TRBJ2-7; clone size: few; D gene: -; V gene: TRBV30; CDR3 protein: CAWTGVGRLYEQYF; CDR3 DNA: TGTGCCTGGACAGGGGTAGGGCGACTCTACGAGCAGTACTTC
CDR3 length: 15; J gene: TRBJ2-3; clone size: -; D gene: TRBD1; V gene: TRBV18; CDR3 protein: CASSSDRGPTDTQYF; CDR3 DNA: TGTGCCAGCTCATCGGACAGGGGGCCGACAGATACGCAGTATTTT
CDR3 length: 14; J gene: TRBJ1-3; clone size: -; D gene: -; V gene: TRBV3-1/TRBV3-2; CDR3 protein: CASSLKSSGNTIYF; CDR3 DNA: TGTGCCAGCAGCCTTAAGAGCTCTGGAAACACCATATATTTT
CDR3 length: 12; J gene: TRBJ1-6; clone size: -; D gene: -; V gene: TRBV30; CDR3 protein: CAWRSIYSPLHF; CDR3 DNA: TGTGCCTGGAGGTCTATTTATTCACCCCTCCACTTT
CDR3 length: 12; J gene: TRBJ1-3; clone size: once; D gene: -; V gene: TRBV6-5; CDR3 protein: CASTSSGNTIYF; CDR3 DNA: TGTGCCAGCACATCCTCTGGAAACACCATATATTTT
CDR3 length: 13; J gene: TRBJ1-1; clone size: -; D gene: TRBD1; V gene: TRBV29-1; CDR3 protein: CSVRQGVNTEAFF; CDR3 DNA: TGCAGCGTAAGACAGGGAGTGAACACTGAAGCTTTCTTT